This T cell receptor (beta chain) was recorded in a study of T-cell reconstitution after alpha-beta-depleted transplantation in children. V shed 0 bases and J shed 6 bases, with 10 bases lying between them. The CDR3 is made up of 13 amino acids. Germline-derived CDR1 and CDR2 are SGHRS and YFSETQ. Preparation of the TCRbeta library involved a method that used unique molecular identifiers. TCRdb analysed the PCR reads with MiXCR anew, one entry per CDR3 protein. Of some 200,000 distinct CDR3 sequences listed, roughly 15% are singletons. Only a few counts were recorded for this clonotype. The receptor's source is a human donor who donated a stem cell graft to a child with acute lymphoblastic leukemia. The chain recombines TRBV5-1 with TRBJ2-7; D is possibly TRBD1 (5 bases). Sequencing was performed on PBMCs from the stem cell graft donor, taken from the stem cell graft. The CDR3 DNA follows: TGCGCCAGCAGCTTGGGCAGGGAATTCGAGCAGTACTTC. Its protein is CASSLGREFEQYF.